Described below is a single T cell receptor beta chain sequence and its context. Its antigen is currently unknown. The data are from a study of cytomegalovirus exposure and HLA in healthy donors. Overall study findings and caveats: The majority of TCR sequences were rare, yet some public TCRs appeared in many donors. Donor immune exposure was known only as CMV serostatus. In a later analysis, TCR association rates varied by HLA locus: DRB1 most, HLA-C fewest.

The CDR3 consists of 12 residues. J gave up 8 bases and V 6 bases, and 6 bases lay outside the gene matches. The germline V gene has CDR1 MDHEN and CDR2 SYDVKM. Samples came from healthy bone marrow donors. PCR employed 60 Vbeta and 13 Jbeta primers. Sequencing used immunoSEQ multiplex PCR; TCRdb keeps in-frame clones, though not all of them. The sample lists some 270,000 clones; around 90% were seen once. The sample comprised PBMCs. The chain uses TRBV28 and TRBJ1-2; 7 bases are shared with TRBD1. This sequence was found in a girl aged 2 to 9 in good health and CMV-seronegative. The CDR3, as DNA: TGTGCCAGCAGCTCCACAGGGGTAGGCTACACCTTC. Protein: CASSSTGVGYTF.